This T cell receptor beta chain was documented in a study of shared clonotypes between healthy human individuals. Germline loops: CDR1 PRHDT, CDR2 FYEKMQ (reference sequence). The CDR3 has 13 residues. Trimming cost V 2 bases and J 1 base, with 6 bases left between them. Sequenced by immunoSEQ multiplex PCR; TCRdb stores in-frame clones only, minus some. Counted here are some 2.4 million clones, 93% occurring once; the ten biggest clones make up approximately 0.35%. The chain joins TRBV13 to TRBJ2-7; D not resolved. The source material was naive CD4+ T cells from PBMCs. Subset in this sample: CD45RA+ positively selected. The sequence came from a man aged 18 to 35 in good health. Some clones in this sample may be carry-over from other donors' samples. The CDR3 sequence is CASSLRRSYEQYF. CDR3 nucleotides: TGTGCCAGCAGCTTACGTCGGTCCTACGAGCAGTACTTC.